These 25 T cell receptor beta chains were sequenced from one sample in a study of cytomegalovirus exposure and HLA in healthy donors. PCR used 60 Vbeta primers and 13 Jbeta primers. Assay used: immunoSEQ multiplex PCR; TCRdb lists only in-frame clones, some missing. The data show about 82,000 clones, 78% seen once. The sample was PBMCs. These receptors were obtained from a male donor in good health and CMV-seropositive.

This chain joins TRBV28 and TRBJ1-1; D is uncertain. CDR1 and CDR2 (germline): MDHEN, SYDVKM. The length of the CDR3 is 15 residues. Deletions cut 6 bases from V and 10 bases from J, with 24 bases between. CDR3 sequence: CASSPTRIPFTPAFF. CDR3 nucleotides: TGTGCCAGCAGCCCAACCAGGATACCCTTTACCCCAGCTTTCTTT.

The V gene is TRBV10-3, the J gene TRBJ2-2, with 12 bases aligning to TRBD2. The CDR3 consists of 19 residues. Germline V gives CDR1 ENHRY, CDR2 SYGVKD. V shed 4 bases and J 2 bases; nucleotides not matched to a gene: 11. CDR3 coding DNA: TGTGCCATCAGTGCTGCGTTTAGACTAGCGGGGGTCAACACCGGGGAGCTGTTTTTT. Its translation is CAISAAFRLAGVNTGELFF.

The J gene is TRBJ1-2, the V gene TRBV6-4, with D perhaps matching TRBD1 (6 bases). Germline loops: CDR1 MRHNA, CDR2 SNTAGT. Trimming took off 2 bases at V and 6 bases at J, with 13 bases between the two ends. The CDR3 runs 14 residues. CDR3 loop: CASSDTGGADGYTF. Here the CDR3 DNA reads TGTGCCAGCAGTGACACGGGGGGGGCCGATGGCTACACCTTC.

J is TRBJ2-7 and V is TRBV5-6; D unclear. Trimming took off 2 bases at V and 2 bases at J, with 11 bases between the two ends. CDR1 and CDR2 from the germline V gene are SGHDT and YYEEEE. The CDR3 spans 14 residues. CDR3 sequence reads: CASSFKSRAYEQYF. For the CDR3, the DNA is TGTGCCAGCAGCTTTAAGTCCCGCGCCTACGAGCAGTACTTC.

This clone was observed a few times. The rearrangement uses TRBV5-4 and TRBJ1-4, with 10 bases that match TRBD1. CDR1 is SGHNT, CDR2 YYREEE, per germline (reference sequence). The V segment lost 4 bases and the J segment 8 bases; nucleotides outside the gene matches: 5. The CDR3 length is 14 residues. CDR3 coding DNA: TGTGCCAGCAGCCGACAGGGGGCTGCCGAAAAACTGTTTTTT. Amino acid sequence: CASSRQGAAEKLFF.

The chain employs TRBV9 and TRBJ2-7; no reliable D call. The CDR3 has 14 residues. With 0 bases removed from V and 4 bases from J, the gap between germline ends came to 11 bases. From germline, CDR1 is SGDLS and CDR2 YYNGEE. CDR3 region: CASSVGSRLYEQYF. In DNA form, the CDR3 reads TGTGCCAGCAGCGTAGGGTCTCGGTTATACGAGCAGTACTTC.

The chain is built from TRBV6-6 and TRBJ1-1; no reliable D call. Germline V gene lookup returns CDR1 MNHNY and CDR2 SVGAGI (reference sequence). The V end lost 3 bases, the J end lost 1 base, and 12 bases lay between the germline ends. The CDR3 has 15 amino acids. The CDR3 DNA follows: TGTGCCAGCAGTTATCGGGAATTCAAGAACACTGAAGCTTTCTTT. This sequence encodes CASSYREFKNTEAFF.

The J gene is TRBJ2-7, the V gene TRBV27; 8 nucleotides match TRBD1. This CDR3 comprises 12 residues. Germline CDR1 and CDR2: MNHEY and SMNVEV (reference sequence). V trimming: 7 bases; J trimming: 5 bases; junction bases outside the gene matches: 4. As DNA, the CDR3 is TGTGCCAGCACAGGACAGGGCCACGAGCAGTACTTC. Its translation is CASTGQGHEQYF.

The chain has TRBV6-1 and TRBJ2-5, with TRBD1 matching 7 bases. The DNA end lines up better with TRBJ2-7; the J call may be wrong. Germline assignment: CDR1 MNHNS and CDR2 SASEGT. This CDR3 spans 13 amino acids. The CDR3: CASNSGQDYEQYF. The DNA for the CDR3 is TGTGCCAGCAATTCAGGACAGGACTACGAGCAGTACTTC.

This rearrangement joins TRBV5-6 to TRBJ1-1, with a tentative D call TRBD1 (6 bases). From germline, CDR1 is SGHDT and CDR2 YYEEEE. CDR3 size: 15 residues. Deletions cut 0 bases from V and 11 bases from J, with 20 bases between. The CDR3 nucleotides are TGTGCCAGCAGCTTGGATGGGACACCTTCGTGTATGGCTTTCTTT. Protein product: CASSLDGTPSCMAFF.

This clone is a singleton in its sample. In DNA form, the CDR3 reads TGTGCCAGCACGGGACAGGCCCAAGAGACCCAGTACTTC. Translating gives CASTGQAQETQYF. The V and J genes are TRBV2 and TRBJ2-5; 8 positions match TRBD1. The germline V gene has CDR1 SNHLY and CDR2 FYNNEI. CDR3 size: 13 residues. Germline trimming cut 7 bases from V and 1 base from J; bases unmatched to any gene: 2.

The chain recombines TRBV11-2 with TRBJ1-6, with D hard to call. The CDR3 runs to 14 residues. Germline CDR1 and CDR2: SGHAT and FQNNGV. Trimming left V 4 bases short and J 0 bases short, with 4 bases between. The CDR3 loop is CASSSSSYNSPLHF. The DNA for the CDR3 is TGTGCCAGCAGCTCGAGCTCCTATAATTCACCCCTCCACTTT.

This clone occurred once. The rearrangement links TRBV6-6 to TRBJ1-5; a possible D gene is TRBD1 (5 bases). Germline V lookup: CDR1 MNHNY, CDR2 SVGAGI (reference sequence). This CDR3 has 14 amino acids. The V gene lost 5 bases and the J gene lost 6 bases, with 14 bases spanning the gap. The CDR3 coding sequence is TGTGCCAGCAGTCGGCATGCAGGGTTTCAGCCCCAGCATTTT. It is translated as CASSRHAGFQPQHF.

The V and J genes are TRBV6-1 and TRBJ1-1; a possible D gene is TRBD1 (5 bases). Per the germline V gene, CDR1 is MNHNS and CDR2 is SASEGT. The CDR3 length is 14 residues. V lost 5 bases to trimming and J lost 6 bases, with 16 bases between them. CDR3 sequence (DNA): TGTGCCAGCAGTTATTGGCCCGCGGGGGCTGAAGCTTTCTTT. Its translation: CASSYWPAGAEAFF.

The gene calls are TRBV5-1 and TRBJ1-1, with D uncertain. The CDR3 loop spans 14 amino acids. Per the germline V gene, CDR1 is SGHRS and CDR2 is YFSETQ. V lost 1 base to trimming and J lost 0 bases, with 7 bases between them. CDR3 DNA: TGCGCCAGCAGCTTGTTTGGCCTGAACACTGAAGCTTTCTTT. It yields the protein CASSLFGLNTEAFF.

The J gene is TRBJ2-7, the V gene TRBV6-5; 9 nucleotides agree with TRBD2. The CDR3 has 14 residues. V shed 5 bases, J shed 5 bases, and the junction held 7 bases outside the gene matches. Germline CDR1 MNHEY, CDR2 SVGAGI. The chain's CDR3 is CASSRAGGEDEQYF. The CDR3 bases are TGTGCCAGCAGTAGAGCGGGGGGAGAGGACGAGCAGTACTTC.

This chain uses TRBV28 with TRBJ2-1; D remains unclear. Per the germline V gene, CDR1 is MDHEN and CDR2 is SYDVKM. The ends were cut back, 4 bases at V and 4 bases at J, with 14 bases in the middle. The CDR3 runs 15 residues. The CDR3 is CASSSETVSYNEQFF. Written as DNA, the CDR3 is TGTGCCAGCAGTTCGGAGACTGTATCTTACAATGAGCAGTTCTTC.

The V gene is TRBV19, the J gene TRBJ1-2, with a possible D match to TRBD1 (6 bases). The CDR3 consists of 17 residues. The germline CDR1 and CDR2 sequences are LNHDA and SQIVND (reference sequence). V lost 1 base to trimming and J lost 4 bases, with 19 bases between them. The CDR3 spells CASSIGSRGYDPYGYTF. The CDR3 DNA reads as TGTGCCAGTAGTATAGGAAGCAGGGGTTACGATCCCTATGGCTACACCTTC.

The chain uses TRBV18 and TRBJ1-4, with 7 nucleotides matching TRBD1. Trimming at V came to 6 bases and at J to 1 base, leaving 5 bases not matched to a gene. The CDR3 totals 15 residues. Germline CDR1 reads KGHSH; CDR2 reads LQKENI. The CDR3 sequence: CASSGDRQTNEKLFF. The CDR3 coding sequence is TGTGCCAGCTCCGGGGACAGACAAACTAATGAAAAACTGTTTTTT.

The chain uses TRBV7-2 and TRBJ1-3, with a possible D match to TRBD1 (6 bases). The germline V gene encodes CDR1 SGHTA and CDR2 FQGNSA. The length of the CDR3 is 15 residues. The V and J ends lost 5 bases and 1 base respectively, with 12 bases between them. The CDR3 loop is CASSPGRGSGNTIYF. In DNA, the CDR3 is TGTGCCAGCAGCCCAGGCAGGGGTTCTGGAAACACCATATATTTT.

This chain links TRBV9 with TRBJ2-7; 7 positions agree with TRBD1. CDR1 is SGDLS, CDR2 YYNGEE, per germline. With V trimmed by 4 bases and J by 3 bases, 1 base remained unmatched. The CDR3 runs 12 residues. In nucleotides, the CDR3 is TGTGCCAGCAGCCGACAGGGCTACGAGCAGTACTTC. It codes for CASSRQGYEQYF.

The chain's CDR3 is CASRLQGAPTDTQYF. The CDR3 nucleotides read TGTGCCAGCAGATTACAGGGGGCCCCCACAGATACGCAGTATTTT. The V gene is TRBV27, the J gene TRBJ2-3, with TRBD1 matching 9 bases. The CDR3 consists of 15 residues. J gave up 2 bases and V 6 bases, and 6 bases lay outside the gene matches. The germline V gene has CDR1 MNHEY and CDR2 SMNVEV (reference sequence).

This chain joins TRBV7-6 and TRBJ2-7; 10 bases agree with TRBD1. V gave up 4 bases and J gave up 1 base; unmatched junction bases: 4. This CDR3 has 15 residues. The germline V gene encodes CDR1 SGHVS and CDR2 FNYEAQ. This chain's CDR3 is CASSSGTGDSYEQYF. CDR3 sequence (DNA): TGTGCCAGCAGCTCCGGGACAGGGGATTCCTACGAGCAGTACTTC.

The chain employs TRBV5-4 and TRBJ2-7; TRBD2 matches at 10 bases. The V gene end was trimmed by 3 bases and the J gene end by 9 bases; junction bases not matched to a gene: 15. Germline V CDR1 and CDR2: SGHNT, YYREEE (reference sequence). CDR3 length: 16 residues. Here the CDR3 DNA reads TGTGCCAGCAGCTCCAGCGGGGGGGCGACGAGGGATCGGCAGTACTTC. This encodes CASSSSGGATRDRQYF.

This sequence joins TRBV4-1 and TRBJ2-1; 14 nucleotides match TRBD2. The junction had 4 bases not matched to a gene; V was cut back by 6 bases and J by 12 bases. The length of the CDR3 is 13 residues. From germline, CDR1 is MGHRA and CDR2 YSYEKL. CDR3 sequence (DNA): TGCGCCAGCAGTAGACTAGCGGGAGGGGTGCAGTTCTTC. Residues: CASSRLAGGVQFF.